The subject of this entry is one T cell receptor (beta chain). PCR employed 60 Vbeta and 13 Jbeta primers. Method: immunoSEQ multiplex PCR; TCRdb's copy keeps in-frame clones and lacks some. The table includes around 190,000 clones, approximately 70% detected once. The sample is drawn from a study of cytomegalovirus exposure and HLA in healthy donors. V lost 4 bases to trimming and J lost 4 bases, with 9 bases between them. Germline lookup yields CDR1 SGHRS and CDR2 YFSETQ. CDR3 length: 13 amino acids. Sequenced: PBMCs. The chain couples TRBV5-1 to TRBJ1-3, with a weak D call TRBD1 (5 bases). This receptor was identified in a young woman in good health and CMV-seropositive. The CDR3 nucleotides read TGCGCCAGCAGCCAGGGAGGCGGAAACACCATATATTTT. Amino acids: CASSQGGGNTIYF.